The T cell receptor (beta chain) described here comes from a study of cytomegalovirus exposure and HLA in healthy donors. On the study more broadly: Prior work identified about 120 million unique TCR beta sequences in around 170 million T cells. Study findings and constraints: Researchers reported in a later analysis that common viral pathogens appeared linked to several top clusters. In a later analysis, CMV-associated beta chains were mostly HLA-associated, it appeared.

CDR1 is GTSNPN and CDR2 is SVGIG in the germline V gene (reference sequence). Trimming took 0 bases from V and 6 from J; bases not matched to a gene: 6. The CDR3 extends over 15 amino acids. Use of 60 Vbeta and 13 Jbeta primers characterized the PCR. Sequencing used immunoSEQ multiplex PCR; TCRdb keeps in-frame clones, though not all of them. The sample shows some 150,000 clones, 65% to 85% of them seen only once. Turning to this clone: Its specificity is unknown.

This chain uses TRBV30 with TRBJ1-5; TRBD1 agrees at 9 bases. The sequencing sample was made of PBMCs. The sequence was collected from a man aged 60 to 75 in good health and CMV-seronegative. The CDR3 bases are TGTGCCTGGAGTGTCCTCACAGGGGGCGGTCAGCCCCAGCATTTT. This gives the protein CAWSVLTGGGQPQHF.